This TCR beta chain originates from a study of cytomegalovirus exposure and HLA in healthy donors. Findings of the study overall: In vitro data verified a few CMV-associated chains as specific for CMV antigens. There were some public TCRs occurring in many donors, but most TCR sequences were rare.

About this clone: Its antigen is currently unknown.

TCRdb keeps only in-frame clones here, not all; method: immunoSEQ multiplex PCR. The sample contains roughly 50,000 clones, 90% of which appear only once. From germline, CDR1 is SGDLS and CDR2 YYNGEE. The CDR3 is made up of 17 amino acids. V gave up 0 bases and J gave up 1 base; unmatched junction bases: 8. The chain has TRBV9 and TRBJ2-3, with 7 bases identical to TRBD2. The sequence came from a young man in good health and CMV-seronegative. Sample: PBMCs. CDR3 DNA: TGTGCCAGCAGCGTAGGTCCGGGCGGGAGCGGCACAGATACGCAGTATTTT. Translation gives CASSVGPGGSGTDTQYF. Filled out from reference TRBV9 and TRBJ2-3, the complete variable domain reads DSGVTQTPKHLITATGQRVTLRCSPRSGDLSVYWYQQSLDQGLQFLIQYYNGEERAKGNILERFSAQQFPDLHSELNLSSLELGDSALYFCASSVGPGGSGTDTQYFGPGTRLTVL.